This entry lists 32 T cell receptor beta chains sequenced from one sample in a study of T cell changes during pregnancy in multiple sclerosis. Produced via immunoSEQ multiplex PCR; TCRdb's table is partial and in-frame only. The table includes around 62,000 clones, 89% detected once. Sequences were derived from peripheral blood, sampled in the first trimester of pregnancy. These receptors all stem from a female donor with multiple sclerosis, enrolled in a pregnancy study.

This clone was counted a few times. The V call is TRBV5-1, the J call TRBJ1-1; no clear D. The V end was cut by 1 base, the J end by 1 base, with 5 bases between. The CDR3 consists of 13 residues. Looked up from germline, CDR1 is SGHRS and CDR2 is YFSETQ. The CDR3: CASSLTPNTEAFF. CDR3 coding DNA: TGCGCCAGCAGCTTGACACCGAACACTGAAGCTTTCTTT.

The chain employs TRBV1 and TRBJ1-5; the table gives TRBD1 as D, unverified against the DNA. TRBV1 is noted as a pseudogene. This CDR3 is 18 amino acids long. The CDR3 coding sequence is TGCACCAGCAGCCAAGATAGAGGGGGCCAGCAGACGAATCAGCCCCAGCATTTT. Protein: CTSSQDRGGQQTNQPQHF.

The V and J genes are TRBV5-4 and TRBJ1-2; perhaps TRBD1 as D (6 bases). This CDR3 spans 14 amino acids. The V gene's germline CDR1 is SGHNT and CDR2 YYREEE (reference sequence). V lost 3 bases and J 4 bases, leaving 13 bases between the germline ends. CDR3 sequence (DNA): TGTGCCAGCAGCTCCGGGGGGCTCGGCTATGGCTACACCTTC. Its translation is CASSSGGLGYGYTF.

The rearrangement joins TRBV5-1 to TRBJ1-2, with 8 bases that match TRBD1. V lost 4 bases, J lost 4 bases, and 6 bases stayed unmatched. In germline, CDR1 is SGHRS, CDR2 YFSETQ. This CDR3 contains 14 residues. The CDR3 loop is CASSQSTGGYGYTF. The CDR3 nucleotides are TGCGCCAGCAGCCAATCCACAGGGGGCTATGGCTACACCTTC.

The rearrangement joins TRBV7-8 to TRBJ1-1, with 9 bases identical to TRBD1. The CDR3 loop spans 14 amino acids. Germline loops: CDR1 SGHVS, CDR2 FQNEAQ. J lost 3 bases, V lost 5 bases, and 4 bases had no gene match. CDR3 DNA: TGTGCCAGCAGCGAGACAGGGGGGGACACTGAAGCTTTCTTT. Residues: CASSETGGDTEAFF.

This chain connects TRBV19 to TRBJ2-7; the D gene is possibly TRBD1 (6 bases). Trimming pared 5 bases from V and 3 bases from J, leaving 11 bases between. The CDR3 is made up of 13 amino acids. Germline CDR1 and CDR2: LNHDA and SQIVND (reference sequence). The CDR3 protein is CASSGRDNYEQYF. The CDR3 region has the DNA TGTGCCAGTAGTGGTAGGGACAACTACGAGCAGTACTTC.

The chain joins TRBV19 to TRBJ2-1; 9 nucleotides agree with TRBD2. Looked up from germline, CDR1 is LNHDA and CDR2 is SQIVND (reference sequence). The CDR3 sequence is 16 residues long. The ends lost 4 bases at V and 9 bases at J; junction bases unmatched: 13. CDR3 nucleotides: TGTGCCAGTAGTACTCTCCGCGGGGGGGCCCCCGGTGAGCAGTTCTTC. Its translation: CASSTLRGGAPGEQFF. Variable domain in full (rest from reference TRBV19 and TRBJ2-1): DGGITQSPKYLFRKEGQNVTLSCEQNLNHDAMYWYRQDPGQGLRLIYYSQIVNDFQKGDIAEGYSVSREKKESFPLTVTSAQKNPTAFYLCASSTLRGGAPGEQFFGPGTRLTVL.

The chain is built from TRBV4-1 and TRBJ2-5, with TRBD1 as a possible D gene (6 bases). The CDR3 spans 18 residues. V was shortened by 4 bases and J by 0 bases, with 21 bases between the two germline ends. Germline CDR1 reads MGHRA; CDR2 reads YSYEKL. CDR3 protein: CASSPQGNGAGDQETQYF. CDR3 DNA: TGCGCCAGCAGCCCACAAGGGAACGGGGCAGGGGACCAAGAGACCCAGTACTTC.

This clone is a singleton in its sample. The V and J genes are TRBV9 and TRBJ2-3, with 7 bases aligning to TRBD1. The CDR3 totals 14 residues. V dropped 2 bases and J dropped 2; count of bases not matched to a gene: 2. CDR1 and CDR2 from the germline V gene are SGDLS and YYNGEE. CDR3 residues: CASSVGQPTDTQYF. In DNA, the CDR3 is TGTGCCAGCAGCGTGGGACAGCCCACAGATACGCAGTATTTT. The whole variable domain, filled in from reference TRBV9 and TRBJ2-3, reads DSGVTQTPKHLITATGQRVTLRCSPRSGDLSVYWYQQSLDQGLQFLIQYYNGEERAKGNILERFSAQQFPDLHSELNLSSLELGDSALYFCASSVGQPTDTQYFGPGTRLTVL.

This chain uses TRBV27 with TRBJ1-2; D is unresolved. Germline loops: CDR1 MNHEY, CDR2 SMNVEV (reference sequence). The CDR3 covers 13 residues. Trimming removed 3 bases from V and 1 base from J, with 6 bases in between. CDR3 coding DNA: TGTGCCAGCAGTTTTGCCAGTAACTATGGCTACACCTTC. Translating gives CASSFASNYGYTF.

This clone was observed once. The chain is built from TRBV4-3 and TRBJ2-5; the match to TRBD1 covers 7 bases. The CDR3 is 21 residues long. The V gene's germline CDR1 is LGHNA and CDR2 YSLEER. V lost 0 bases, J lost 4 bases, and 23 bases stayed unmatched. CDR3 protein: CASSQDLAGGHTEVIGETQYF. The CDR3 region has the DNA TGCGCCAGCAGCCAAGATCTGGCAGGGGGTCATACAGAGGTGATCGGAGAGACCCAGTACTTC.

This clone showed up many times. This chain uses TRBV30 with TRBJ2-7; perhaps TRBD2 as D (6 bases). Per germline, CDR1 GTSNPN and CDR2 SVGIG (reference sequence). V was pared by 1 base and J by 5 bases, with 15 bases between. The CDR3 totals 14 residues. In nucleotides, the CDR3 is TGTGCCTGGAGTGAGGGACTCTCCAACCACGAGCAGTACTTC. Protein product: CAWSEGLSNHEQYF. The whole variable domain, remainder taken from reference TRBV30 and TRBJ2-7, is SQTIHQWPATLVQPVGSPLSLECTVEGTSNPNLYWYRQAAGRGLQLLFYSVGIGQISSEVPQNLSASRPQDRQFILSSKKLLLSDSGFYLCAWSEGLSNHEQYFGPGTRLTVT.

This clone occurred a few times. The V and J genes are TRBV7-3 and TRBJ1-1, with D maybe TRBD1 (5 bases). Germline-derived CDR1 and CDR2 are SGHTA and FQGTGA. Trimming removed 6 bases from V and 5 bases from J, with 10 bases in between. This CDR3 has 12 residues. The CDR3 DNA reads TGTGCCAGCAGGGCGGAGGGGACTGAAGCTTTCTTT. Its translation: CASRAEGTEAFF.

Only a few counts were recorded for this clone. The CDR3 DNA sequence: TGTGCCAGTAGGGGAGCAGACTGGGAGCCAGGGCTGTTTTTT. This translates into CASRGADWEPGLFF. V and J are TRBV19 and TRBJ2-2; D might be TRBD2 (5 bases). The CDR3 has 14 residues. Per germline, CDR1 LNHDA and CDR2 SQIVND (reference sequence). V was shortened by 6 bases and J by 13 bases, with 21 bases between the two germline ends.

The chain recombines TRBV9 with TRBJ2-3; possibly TRBD2 for D (5 bases). This CDR3 region has 14 residues. With 7 bases removed from V and 2 bases from J, the gap between germline ends came to 14 bases. Germline V gene lookup returns CDR1 SGDLS and CDR2 YYNGEE. The CDR3 DNA reads as TGTGCCAGCGGTGGGAGCGGAGCCACAGATACGCAGTATTTT. Translating gives CASGGSGATDTQYF.

The V gene is TRBV25-1, the J gene TRBJ2-1, with D perhaps matching TRBD2 (6 bases). The ends were cut back, 3 bases at V and 0 bases at J, with 6 bases in the middle. The CDR3 totals 14 residues. CDR1 MGHDK and CDR2 SYGVNS come from the germline V gene. The CDR3 nucleotides are TGTGCCAGCAGTGATAGCGGCTCCTACAATGAGCAGTTCTTC. It specifies CASSDSGSYNEQFF.

The rearrangement joins TRBV19 to TRBJ1-3; D is unresolved. The CDR3 has 13 residues. V was clipped by 3 bases and J by 6 bases, with 9 bases between them. Germline V gene lookup returns CDR1 LNHDA and CDR2 SQIVND (reference sequence). Written as DNA, the CDR3 is TGTGCCAGTAGTATGCGACTGGAAAACACCATATATTTT. It translates to CASSMRLENTIYF.

The chain couples TRBV2 to TRBJ2-3; perhaps TRBD1 as D (5 bases). Per the germline V gene, CDR1 is SNHLY and CDR2 is FYNNEI. V was pared by 4 bases and J by 0 bases, with 11 bases between. The CDR3 loop spans 15 amino acids. The CDR3 protein is CASSGRQSSTDTQYF. CDR3 sequence (DNA): TGTGCCAGCAGTGGACGACAGAGTAGCACAGATACGCAGTATTTT.

This rearrangement joins TRBV4-1 to TRBJ2-1, with 9 bases fitting TRBD2. This CDR3 region has 15 residues. The V gene's germline CDR1 is MGHRA and CDR2 YSYEKL. The trim removed 5 bases at V and 4 bases at J, leaving 6 bases unmatched. The CDR3 DNA sequence: TGCGCCAGCAGCTATTCTAGCGGGATTTACAATGAGCAGTTCTTC. Encoded protein: CASSYSSGIYNEQFF.

The sample holds a few counts of this clone. V and J are TRBV5-1 and TRBJ2-7; D may be TRBD1 (6 bases). Germline V gene data show CDR1 as SGHRS and CDR2 as YFSETQ. CDR3 length: 14 amino acids. The V end was cut by 0 bases, the J end by 2 bases, with 9 bases between. CDR3 in amino acids: CASSLGAGAYEQYF. CDR3 bases: TGCGCCAGCAGCTTGGGGGCAGGGGCCTACGAGCAGTACTTC.

This chain connects TRBV4-2 to TRBJ1-2; D call uncertain. V lost 2 bases to trimming and J lost 0 bases, with 19 bases between them. From germline, CDR1 is LGHNA and CDR2 YNFKEQ. The CDR3 extends over 18 amino acids. CDR3 sequence reads: CASSQFVSALTPNYGYTF. The DNA of the CDR3 is TGTGCCAGCAGCCAATTCGTCTCCGCCCTCACACCTAACTATGGCTACACCTTC.

The chain recombines TRBV10-3 with TRBJ2-1; D not resolved. This CDR3 spans 13 amino acids. Germline-derived CDR1 and CDR2 are ENHRY and SYGVKD. Trimming cost V 0 bases and J 3 bases, with 3 bases left between them. This CDR3 is CAISESVYNEQFF. The CDR3 coding sequence is TGTGCCATCAGTGAGTCCGTCTACAATGAGCAGTTCTTC.

V is TRBV4-3 and J is TRBJ2-3; D uncertain. The CDR3 runs to 14 residues. Germline V gene data show CDR1 as LGHNA and CDR2 as YSLEER. The V end was cut by 3 bases, the J end by 2 bases, with 9 bases between. The CDR3 DNA reads as TGCGCCAGCAGCCACCGCCAGTTCACAGATACGCAGTATTTT. Translated, it gives CASSHRQFTDTQYF.

The CDR3, as DNA: TGTGCCAGCAGTGAATATCTGGGGCTAGCGGGGGCTCCAAATGAGCAGTTCTTC. Translation gives CASSEYLGLAGAPNEQFF. V gene TRBV25-1 combines with J gene TRBJ2-1, with 10 positions matching TRBD2. The germline gives CDR1 MGHDK, CDR2 SYGVNS. The CDR3 consists of 18 residues. V trimming: 0 bases; J trimming: 7 bases; junction bases outside the gene matches: 12.

The V call is TRBV6-5, the J call TRBJ2-2, with TRBD2 matching over 11 bases. Germline V CDR1 and CDR2: MNHEY, SVGAGI. Unmatched junction bases numbered 2, after V lost 2 bases and J lost 6 bases. This CDR3 comprises 15 residues. The CDR3 sequence is CASSYTSGGSGELFF. The CDR3, as DNA: TGTGCCAGCAGTTACACTAGCGGGGGTTCCGGGGAGCTGTTTTTT.

The chain joins TRBV7-2 to TRBJ2-7; 9 nucleotides align to TRBD2. The CDR3 totals 15 residues. Germline CDR1 SGHTA, CDR2 FQGNSA. V gave up 5 bases and J gave up 3 bases; unmatched junction bases: 8. The CDR3 bases are TGTGCCAGCAGCACAACGCGGGGGGGCGTCTACGAGCAGTACTTC. Translating it yields CASSTTRGGVYEQYF. The complete variable domain, with remaining parts taken from reference TRBV7-2 and TRBJ2-7, reads GAGVSQSPSNKVTEKGKDVELRCDPISGHTALYWYRQSLGQGLEFLIYFQGNSAPDKSGLPSDRFSAERTGGSVSTLTIQRTQQEDSAVYLCASSTTRGGVYEQYFGPGTRLTVT.

The chain links TRBV19 to TRBJ1-5, with 10 bases aligning to TRBD1. V gave up 8 bases and J gave up 2 bases; unmatched junction bases: 6. Germline lookup yields CDR1 LNHDA and CDR2 SQIVND (reference sequence). This CDR3 region has 15 residues. The CDR3 sequence: CASGDRGLGNQPQHF. As DNA, the CDR3 is TGTGCCAGTGGCGACAGGGGGCTGGGCAATCAGCCCCAGCATTTT. The complete variable domain, with remaining parts taken from reference TRBV19 and TRBJ1-5, reads DGGITQSPKYLFRKEGQNVTLSCEQNLNHDAMYWYRQDPGQGLRLIYYSQIVNDFQKGDIAEGYSVSREKKESFPLTVTSAQKNPTAFYLCASGDRGLGNQPQHFGDGTRLSIL.

This clone was seen once. J is TRBJ1-4 and V is TRBV7-8; 11 bases match TRBD1. The junction had 2 bases not matched to a gene; V was cut back by 1 base and J by 7 bases. The CDR3 sequence is 15 residues long. Germline CDR1 is SGHVS and CDR2 is FQNEAQ. The CDR3 here is CASSLGGTGGEKLFF. DNA for the CDR3: TGTGCCAGCAGCTTAGGAGGGACAGGGGGTGAAAAACTGTTTTTT.

The rearrangement joins TRBV7-2 to TRBJ2-7; D might be TRBD2 (6 bases). The ends were cut back, 1 base at V and 2 bases at J, with 12 bases in the middle. The V gene's germline CDR1 is SGHTA and CDR2 FQGNSA. There are 15 residues in the CDR3. The CDR3 here is CASSLGGAPPYEQYF. In nucleotides, the CDR3 is TGTGCCAGCAGCTTAGGCGGGGCCCCCCCCTACGAGCAGTACTTC.

The chain is built from TRBV7-9 and TRBJ2-1, with a weak D call TRBD1 (5 bases). This CDR3 is built from 15 residues. Deletions cut 3 bases from V and 8 bases from J, with 17 bases between. Looked up from germline, CDR1 is SEHNR and CDR2 is FQNEAQ (reference sequence). The CDR3 is CASSLLYRPGDEQFF. The CDR3, as DNA: TGTGCCAGCAGCTTGCTATACAGGCCGGGCGATGAGCAGTTCTTC.

The rearrangement uses TRBV18 and TRBJ2-7, with D tentatively TRBD2 (6 bases). The ends were cut back, 2 bases at V and 2 bases at J, with 10 bases in the middle. This CDR3 comprises 14 residues. CDR1 and CDR2 from the germline V gene are KGHSH and LQKENI. The DNA of the CDR3 is TGTGCCAGCTCACCAGCACCGGGGGCCTACGAGCAGTACTTC. Its translation: CASSPAPGAYEQYF. Complete variable domain (other parts from reference TRBV18 and TRBJ2-7): NAGVMQNPRHLVRRRGQEARLRCSPMKGHSHVYWYRQLPEEGLKFMVYLQKENIIDESGMPKERFSAEFPKEGPSILRIQQVVRGDSAAYFCASSPAPGAYEQYFGPGTRLTVT.

The rearrangement links TRBV27 to TRBJ1-2; 10 bases agree with TRBD1. Trimming cost V 5 bases and J 7 bases; bases outside gene matches: 10. The germline CDR1 and CDR2 sequences are MNHEY and SMNVEV (reference sequence). The CDR3 is 15 residues long. CDR3: CASSRTKGQGFGYTF. The CDR3 DNA follows: TGTGCCAGCAGTCGGACTAAGGGACAGGGGTTTGGCTACACCTTC.